These T cell receptor beta chains were read from a single sample in a study of CD8+CD57+ T cells in acquired aplastic anemia. TCRdb analysed the reads with MiXCR anew, one entry per CDR3 protein. The sample yields around 250,000 distinct CDR3 sequences, 82% seen once. Sequenced input: sorted CD4+, CD8+, or CD8+CD57+ T cells (not recorded which) from PBMCs. The receptors shown here come from a human donor with aplastic anemia. Each CDR3 is given with its conserved first and last residue.

v_gene: TRBV25-1; j_gene: TRBJ1-2; CDR3aa: CASSPIDRNGANYGYTF
v_gene: TRBV9; j_gene: TRBJ2-2; CDR3aa: CASSCEGGHATQLFF
v_gene: TRBV20-1; j_gene: TRBJ1-2; CDR3aa: CSAWTSGNMDGYTF
v_gene: TRBV7-2; j_gene: TRBJ2-1; CDR3aa: CASSLGGRQPQHVQFF
v_gene: TRBV10-3; j_gene: TRBJ2-3; CDR3aa: CAISESTSGDTQYF
v_gene: TRBV2; j_gene: TRBJ2-1; CDR3aa: CASSEDRSSYNEQFF
v_gene: TRBV7-9; j_gene: TRBJ2-3; CDR3aa: CASSSEGTYEQYFF
v_gene: TRBV11-3; j_gene: TRBJ2-7; CDR3aa: CASSLAGRAYEQYF
v_gene: TRBV7-6; j_gene: TRBJ1-3; CDR3aa: CASSLAKGDGDTIYF
v_gene: TRBV11-3; j_gene: TRBJ2-3; CDR3aa: CASSLDQGPDTQYF
v_gene: TRBV7-9; j_gene: TRBJ2-3; CDR3aa: CASGDGGTDKKLF
v_gene: TRBV7-8; j_gene: TRBJ2-5; CDR3aa: CASSLTGGPDTPYYF
v_gene: TRBV15; j_gene: TRBJ2-2; CDR3aa: CATSRDNLSGELFF
v_gene: TRBV7-3; j_gene: TRBJ2-5; CDR3aa: CASRMDAYEQFFGF
v_gene: TRBV2; j_gene: TRBJ2-5; CDR3aa: CASGEGQQETQYF
v_gene: TRBV11-3; j_gene: TRBJ1-6; CDR3aa: CASSLAGGQHNSPLHF
v_gene: TRBV19; j_gene: TRBJ1-1; CDR3aa: CASRESAYTEAFF
v_gene: TRBV6-1; j_gene: TRBJ1-2; CDR3aa: CASKQDSVSYNYGYTF
v_gene: TRBV2; j_gene: TRBJ2-4; CDR3aa: CASSGGGSIQYF
v_gene: TRBV7-9; j_gene: TRBJ2-3; CDR3aa: CASSFAGGADTEYF
v_gene: TRBV11-3; j_gene: TRBJ1-5; CDR3aa: CASSLDLTGGQPQHF
v_gene: TRBV7-8; j_gene: TRBJ1-5; CDR3aa: CASSSGVAGGQLFQHF
v_gene: TRBV7-9; j_gene: TRBJ2-1; CDR3aa: CASSFPDTGGFGAQFF
v_gene: TRBV9; j_gene: TRBJ1-1; CDR3aa: CASRRLGVMLAFF
v_gene: TRBV9; j_gene: TRBJ2-3; CDR3aa: CASSVGVSTKHF
v_gene: TRBV5-6; j_gene: TRBJ1-6; CDR3aa: CASSLRCTNSPLHF
v_gene: TRBV15; j_gene: TRBJ2-2; CDR3aa: CATSRDLWEIGELFF
v_gene: TRBV7-2; j_gene: TRBJ2-3; CDR3aa: CASSVGGGADKEYF
v_gene: TRBV2; j_gene: TRBJ1-1; CDR3aa: CASCAESRNTEAFF
v_gene: TRBV7-3; j_gene: TRBJ2-5; CDR3aa: CATSLARGQETQYF
v_gene: TRBV19; j_gene: TRBJ2-5; CDR3aa: CASSQGVRETQYF
v_gene: TRBV15; j_gene: TRBJ2-1; CDR3aa: CAGSLGGPDYEQFF
v_gene: TRBV7-9; j_gene: TRBJ2-5; CDR3aa: CATSTGYSQEETHF
v_gene: TRBV20-1; j_gene: TRBJ2-7; CDR3aa: CSARVDRGLYEQYF
v_gene: TRBV2; j_gene: TRBJ2-3; CDR3aa: CASGHWDTQYF
v_gene: TRBV7-9; j_gene: TRBJ1-1; CDR3aa: CASSLSTEAFF
v_gene: TRBV24-1; j_gene: TRBJ2-3; CDR3aa: CATSEAGQGDSDTQYF
v_gene: TRBV29-1; j_gene: TRBJ1-1; CDR3aa: CSVAGRMNTEAFF
v_gene: TRBV20-1; j_gene: TRBJ1-1; CDR3aa: CSAILGASFNTEAFF
v_gene: TRBV7-8; j_gene: TRBJ2-5; CDR3aa: CASSLVGRVEETQYF